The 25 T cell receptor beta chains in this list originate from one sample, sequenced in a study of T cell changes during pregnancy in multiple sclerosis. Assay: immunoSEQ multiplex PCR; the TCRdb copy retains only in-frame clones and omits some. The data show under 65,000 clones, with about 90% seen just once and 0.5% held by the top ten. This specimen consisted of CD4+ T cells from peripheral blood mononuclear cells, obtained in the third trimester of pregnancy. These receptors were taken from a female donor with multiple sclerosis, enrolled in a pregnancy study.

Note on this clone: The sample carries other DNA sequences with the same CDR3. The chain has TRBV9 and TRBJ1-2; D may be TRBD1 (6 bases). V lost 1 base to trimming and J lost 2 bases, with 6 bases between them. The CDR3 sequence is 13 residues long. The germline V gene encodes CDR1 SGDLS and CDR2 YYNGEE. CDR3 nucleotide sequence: TGTGCCAGCAGCGTACAGGGGAACTATGGCTACACCTTC. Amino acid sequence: CASSVQGNYGYTF.

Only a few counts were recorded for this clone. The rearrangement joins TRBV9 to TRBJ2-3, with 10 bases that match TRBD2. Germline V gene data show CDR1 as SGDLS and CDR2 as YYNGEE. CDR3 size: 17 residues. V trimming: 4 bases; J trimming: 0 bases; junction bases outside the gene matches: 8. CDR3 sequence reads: CASSLSGAGGSTDTQYF. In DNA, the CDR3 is TGTGCCAGCAGCCTATCTGGAGCGGGGGGGAGCACAGATACGCAGTATTTT.

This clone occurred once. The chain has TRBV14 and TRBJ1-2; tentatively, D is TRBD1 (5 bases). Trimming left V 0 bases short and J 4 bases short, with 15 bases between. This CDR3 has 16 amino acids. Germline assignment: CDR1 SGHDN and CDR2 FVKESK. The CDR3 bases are TGTGCCAGCAGCCAAGAGTTAGGGGTGGTTCCCTATGGCTACACCTTC. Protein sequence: CASSQELGVVPYGYTF.

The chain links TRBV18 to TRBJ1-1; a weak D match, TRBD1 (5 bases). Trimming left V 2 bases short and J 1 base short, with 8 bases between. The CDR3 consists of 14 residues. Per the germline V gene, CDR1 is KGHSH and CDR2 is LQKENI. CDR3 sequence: CASSPMGQNTEAFF. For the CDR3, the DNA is TGTGCCAGCTCACCAATGGGGCAGAACACTGAAGCTTTCTTT.

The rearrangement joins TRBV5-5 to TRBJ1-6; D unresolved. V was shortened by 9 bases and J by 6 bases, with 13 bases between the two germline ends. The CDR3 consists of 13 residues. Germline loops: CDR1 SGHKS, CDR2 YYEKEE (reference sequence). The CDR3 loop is CATRNLANSPLHF. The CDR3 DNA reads TGTGCCACCCGGAACTTAGCTAATTCACCCCTCCACTTT.

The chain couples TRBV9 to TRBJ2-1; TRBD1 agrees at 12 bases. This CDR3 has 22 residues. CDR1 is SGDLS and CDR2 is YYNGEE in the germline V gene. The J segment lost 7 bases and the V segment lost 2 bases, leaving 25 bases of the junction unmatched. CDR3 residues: CASSVPITGTGGAKTRSNEQFF. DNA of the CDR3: TGTGCCAGCAGCGTGCCCATCACCGGGACAGGGGGCGCAAAGACAAGGTCAAATGAGCAGTTCTTC.

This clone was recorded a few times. Here the CDR3 reads CASSLVLASEQYF. The CDR3 coding sequence is TGTGCCAGCAGCTTAGTACTAGCGTCCGAGCAGTACTTC. The chain carries TRBV11-2 and TRBJ2-7; 7 bases align to TRBD2. The ends lost 1 base at V and 6 bases at J; junction bases unmatched: 3. The length of the CDR3 is 13 residues. The germline CDR1 and CDR2 sequences are SGHAT and FQNNGV.

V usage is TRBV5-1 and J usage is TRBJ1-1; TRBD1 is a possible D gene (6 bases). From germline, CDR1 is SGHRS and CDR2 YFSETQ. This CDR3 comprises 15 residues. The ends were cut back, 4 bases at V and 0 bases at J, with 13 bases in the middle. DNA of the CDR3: TGCGCCAGCAGCGGGGGCAAAACCTTGAACACTGAAGCTTTCTTT. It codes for CASSGGKTLNTEAFF.

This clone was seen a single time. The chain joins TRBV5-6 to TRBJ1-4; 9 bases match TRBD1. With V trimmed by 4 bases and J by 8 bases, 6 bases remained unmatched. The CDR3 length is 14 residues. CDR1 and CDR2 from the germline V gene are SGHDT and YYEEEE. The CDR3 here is CASSTGTGPEKLFF. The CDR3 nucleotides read TGTGCCAGCAGCACAGGGACAGGGCCCGAAAAACTGTTTTTT.

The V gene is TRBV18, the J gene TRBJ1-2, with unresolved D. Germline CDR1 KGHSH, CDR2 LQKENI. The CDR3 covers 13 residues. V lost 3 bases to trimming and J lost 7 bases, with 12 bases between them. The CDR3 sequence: CASSPQEEGGYTF. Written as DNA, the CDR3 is TGTGCCAGCTCACCCCAGGAGGAGGGTGGCTACACCTTC.

DNA for the CDR3: TGTGCCAGCAGCATGCAGGGGCTTGGTCTTACCAAAAACATTCAGTACTTC. Protein: CASSMQGLGLTKNIQYF. The chain links TRBV7-3 to TRBJ2-4; D may be TRBD1 (6 bases). Germline CDR1 SGHTA, CDR2 FQGTGA. V lost 5 bases and J 2 bases, leaving 19 bases between the germline ends. This CDR3 is built from 17 residues.

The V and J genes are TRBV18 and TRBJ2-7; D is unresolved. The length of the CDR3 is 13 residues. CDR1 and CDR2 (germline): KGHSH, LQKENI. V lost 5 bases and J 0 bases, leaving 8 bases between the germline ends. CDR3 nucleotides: TGTGCCAGCTCAACGCAGAACTCCTACGAGCAGTACTTC. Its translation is CASSTQNSYEQYF.

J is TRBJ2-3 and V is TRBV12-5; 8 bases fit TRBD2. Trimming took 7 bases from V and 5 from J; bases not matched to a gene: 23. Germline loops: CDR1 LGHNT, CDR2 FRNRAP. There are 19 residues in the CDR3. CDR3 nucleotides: TGTGCTAGTGCCACCGTACGTATTAGCGGGGCCGCCGGGGGAGATACGCAGTATTTT. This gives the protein CASATVRISGAAGGDTQYF.

The CDR3 coding sequence is TGTGCCAGCAGCCCGGGGACTAGCGGGGGGGCCCAAGAGACCCAGTACTTC. This codes for CASSPGTSGGAQETQYF. This rearrangement joins TRBV5-4 to TRBJ2-5, with 16 positions matching TRBD2. Germline lookup yields CDR1 SGHNT and CDR2 YYREEE (reference sequence). V dropped 4 bases and J dropped 1; count of bases not matched to a gene: 4. The CDR3 contains 17 residues.

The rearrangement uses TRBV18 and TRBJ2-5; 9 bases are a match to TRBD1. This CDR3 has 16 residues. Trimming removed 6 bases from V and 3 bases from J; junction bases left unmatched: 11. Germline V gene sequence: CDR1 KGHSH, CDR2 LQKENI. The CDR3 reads CASSPGQGITEETQYF. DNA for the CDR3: TGTGCCAGCTCGCCCGGACAGGGGATAACCGAAGAGACCCAGTACTTC. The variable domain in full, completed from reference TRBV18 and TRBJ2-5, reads NAGVMQNPRHLVRRRGQEARLRCSPMKGHSHVYWYRQLPEEGLKFMVYLQKENIIDESGMPKERFSAEFPKEGPSILRIQQVVRGDSAAYFCASSPGQGITEETQYFGPGTRLLVL.

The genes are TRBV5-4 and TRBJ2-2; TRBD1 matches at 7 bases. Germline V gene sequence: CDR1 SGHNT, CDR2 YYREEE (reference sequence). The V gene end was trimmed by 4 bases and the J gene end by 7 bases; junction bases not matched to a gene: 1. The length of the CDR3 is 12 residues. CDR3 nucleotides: TGTGCCAGCAGCAGACAGGGCGGGGAGCTGTTTTTT. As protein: CASSRQGGELFF.

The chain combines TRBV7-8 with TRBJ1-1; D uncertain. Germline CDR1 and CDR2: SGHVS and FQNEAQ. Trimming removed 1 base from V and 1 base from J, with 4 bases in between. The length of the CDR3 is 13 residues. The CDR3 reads CASSLERNTEAFF. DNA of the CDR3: TGTGCCAGCAGCTTAGAGAGGAACACTGAAGCTTTCTTT.

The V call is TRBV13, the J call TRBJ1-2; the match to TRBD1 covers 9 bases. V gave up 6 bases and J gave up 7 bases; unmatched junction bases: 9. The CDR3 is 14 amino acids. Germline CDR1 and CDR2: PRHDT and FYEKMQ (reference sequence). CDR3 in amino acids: CASRKTGGPRGYTF. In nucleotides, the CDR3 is TGTGCCAGCAGGAAAACAGGGGGCCCGCGTGGCTACACCTTC.

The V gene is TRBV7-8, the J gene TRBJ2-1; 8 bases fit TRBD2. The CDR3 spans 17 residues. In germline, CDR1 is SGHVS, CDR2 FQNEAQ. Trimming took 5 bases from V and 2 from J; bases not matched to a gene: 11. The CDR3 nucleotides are TGTGCCAGCAGCCGCCTGGGCCCGGGGGGGCCCTACAATGAGCAGTTCTTC. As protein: CASSRLGPGGPYNEQFF.

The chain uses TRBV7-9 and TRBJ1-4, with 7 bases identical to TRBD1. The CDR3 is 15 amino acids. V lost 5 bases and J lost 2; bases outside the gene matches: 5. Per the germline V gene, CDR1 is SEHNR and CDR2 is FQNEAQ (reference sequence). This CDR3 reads CASSPRDSTNEKLFF. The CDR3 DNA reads TGTGCCAGCAGCCCCCGGGACAGCACTAATGAAAAACTGTTTTTT.

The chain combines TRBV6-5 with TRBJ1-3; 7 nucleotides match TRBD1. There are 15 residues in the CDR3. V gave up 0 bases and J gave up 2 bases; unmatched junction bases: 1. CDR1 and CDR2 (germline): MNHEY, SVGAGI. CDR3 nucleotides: TGTGCCAGCAGTTACTCACAGGGGACTGGAAACACCATATATTTT. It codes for CASSYSQGTGNTIYF.

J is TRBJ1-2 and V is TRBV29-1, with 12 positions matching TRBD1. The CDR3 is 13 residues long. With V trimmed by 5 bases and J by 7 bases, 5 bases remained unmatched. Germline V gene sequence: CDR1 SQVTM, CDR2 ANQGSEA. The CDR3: CSVTGQGASGYTF. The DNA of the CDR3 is TGCAGCGTTACGGGACAGGGGGCCTCTGGCTACACCTTC.

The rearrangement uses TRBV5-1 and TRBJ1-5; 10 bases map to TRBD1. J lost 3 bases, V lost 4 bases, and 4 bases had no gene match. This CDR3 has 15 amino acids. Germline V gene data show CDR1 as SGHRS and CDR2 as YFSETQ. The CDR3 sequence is CASSPGTGVNQPQHF. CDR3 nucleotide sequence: TGCGCCAGCAGCCCCGGGACAGGGGTCAATCAGCCCCAGCATTTT.

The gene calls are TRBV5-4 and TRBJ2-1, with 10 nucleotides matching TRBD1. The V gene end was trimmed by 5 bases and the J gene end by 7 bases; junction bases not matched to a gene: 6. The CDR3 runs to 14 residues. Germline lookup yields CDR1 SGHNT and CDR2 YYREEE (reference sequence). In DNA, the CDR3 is TGTGCCAGCAGGGGCCCGGGACAGGGGAATGAGCAGTTCTTC. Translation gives CASRGPGQGNEQFF.

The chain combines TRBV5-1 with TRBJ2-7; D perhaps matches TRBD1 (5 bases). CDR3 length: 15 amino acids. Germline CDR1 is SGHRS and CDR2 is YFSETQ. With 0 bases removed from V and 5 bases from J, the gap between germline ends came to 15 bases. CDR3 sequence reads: CASSLGQAGLNEQYF. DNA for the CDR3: TGCGCCAGCAGCTTGGGTCAGGCAGGGTTGAACGAGCAGTACTTC. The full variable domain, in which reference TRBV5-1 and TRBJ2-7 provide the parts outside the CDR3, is KAGVTQTPRYLIKTRGQQVTLSCSPISGHRSVSWYQQTPGQGLQFLFEYFSETQRNKGNFPGRFSGRQFSNSRSEMNVSTLELGDSALYLCASSLGQAGLNEQYFGPGTRLTVT.